The present entry profiles one TCR beta chain with its context. The sample originates from a study of OX40 agonist ivuxolimab in advanced cancers. Libraries were prepared by immunoSEQ multiplex PCR; TCRdb keeps only in-frame clonotypes and omits some of them. The sample consists of approximately 100,000 clones, about 85% of them appearing once. This receptor was taken from an adult with an advanced solid tumor such as melanoma, head and neck, liver or kidney cancer. Material: CD4+ or CD8+ T cells sorted from blood, obtained in a trial of the OX40 agonist ivuxolimab.

The CDR3 protein is CASSWGGEQYF. For the CDR3, the DNA is TGTGCCAGCAGCTGGGGGGGAGAGCAGTACTTC. The gene calls are TRBV7-9 and TRBJ2-7, with 7 bases aligning to TRBD2. J gave up 7 bases and V 4 bases, and 1 base lay outside the gene matches. Germline V gene lookup returns CDR1 SEHNR and CDR2 FQNEAQ (reference sequence). The CDR3 loop spans 11 amino acids.